The 31 T cell receptor beta chains in this list originate from one sample, sequenced in a study of lymphopenia after photon versus proton radiotherapy. Some clones are missing from TCRdb's copy, which holds only in-frame ones; the method was immunoSEQ multiplex PCR. The profile shows some 70,000 clones, over 70% of them singletons. Material: peripheral blood, obtained from a patient treated with proton-based radiotherapy. Receptors were obtained from a man of 80 years or more with esophageal cancer.

The chain links TRBV6-1 to TRBJ1-1; D ambiguous. The CDR3 is 13 residues long. The germline gives CDR1 MNHNS, CDR2 SASEGT. The ends were cut back, 3 bases at V and 3 bases at J, with 8 bases in the middle. The CDR3 DNA sequence: TGTGCCAGCAGTGAGTGGCCATACACTGAAGCTTTCTTT. Its protein product is CASSEWPYTEAFF.

V is TRBV5-3 and J is TRBJ2-5; D ambiguous. TRBV5-3 has ORF status, its function being uncertain. The V gene lost 0 bases and the J gene lost 10 bases, with 13 bases spanning the gap. The CDR3 extends over 13 amino acids. CDR3 in DNA: TGTGCCAGAAGCTTGGTTGTATTACCGGACCAGTACTTC. Amino acids: CARSLVVLPDQYF.

V gene TRBV7-2 combines with J gene TRBJ2-7, with 11 bases matching TRBD2. The CDR3 length is 17 residues. V shed 5 bases, J shed 6 bases, and the junction held 15 bases outside the gene matches. CDR1 and CDR2 from the germline V gene are SGHTA and FQGNSA. CDR3 bases: TGTGCCAGCAGCCTAACTAGCGGGAGTAATCCGAAATCCGAGCAGTACTTC. Residues: CASSLTSGSNPKSEQYF. Full variable domain (remainder filled in from reference TRBV7-2 and TRBJ2-7): GAGVSQSPSNKVTEKGKDVELRCDPISGHTALYWYRQSLGQGLEFLIYFQGNSAPDKSGLPSDRFSAERTGGSVSTLTIQRTQQEDSAVYLCASSLTSGSNPKSEQYFGPGTRLTVT.

This clone was recorded once. This chain uses TRBV6-6 with TRBJ1-6; D gene unclear. Germline loops: CDR1 MNHNY, CDR2 SVGAGI (reference sequence). V was trimmed by 2 bases and J by 10 bases, leaving 9 bases between them. The CDR3 runs 13 residues. The CDR3 bases are TGTGCCAGCAGTTACGGAGGAGTCTCACCCCTCCACTTT. It is translated as CASSYGGVSPLHF.

This chain connects TRBV11-1 to TRBJ1-2; D not certain. Trimming took 1 base from V and 1 from J, leaving 7 bases between them. From germline, CDR1 is SGHAT and CDR2 FQDESV (reference sequence). CDR3 length: 14 residues. CDR3 residues: CASSLVESNYGYTF. Written as DNA, the CDR3 is TGTGCCAGCAGCTTAGTCGAGAGTAACTATGGCTACACCTTC.

This clone was detected only a few times. The rearrangement uses TRBV7-2 and TRBJ2-7; 9 positions match TRBD1. The V gene's germline CDR1 is SGHTA and CDR2 FQGNSA. J gave up 5 bases and V 5 bases, and 10 bases lay outside the gene matches. The CDR3 extends over 15 amino acids. The DNA of the CDR3 is TGTGCCAGCAGCGCCTCCGGGACAGGGTTCAACGAGCAGTACTTC. This gives the protein CASSASGTGFNEQYF.

The chain has TRBV7-6 and TRBJ2-2, with TRBD2 matching 8 bases. The V segment lost 4 bases and the J segment 0 bases; nucleotides outside the gene matches: 4. The CDR3 length is 16 residues. CDR1 is SGHVS, CDR2 FNYEAQ, per germline. This chain's CDR3 is CASSSRAGANTGELFF. The CDR3 DNA reads as TGTGCCAGCAGCTCCAGAGCGGGGGCGAACACCGGGGAGCTGTTTTTT.

The chain employs TRBV6-5 and TRBJ1-2, with 8 bases that match TRBD1. The V segment lost 9 bases and the J segment 1 base; nucleotides outside the gene matches: 7. Germline CDR1 reads MNHEY; CDR2 reads SVGAGI. This CDR3 comprises 14 residues. The CDR3 protein is CARTGTGRNYGYTF. The CDR3 nucleotides read TGTGCCAGGACAGGGACAGGACGTAACTATGGCTACACCTTC.

This sequence joins TRBV19 and TRBJ2-7; TRBD2 aligns across 8 bases. The CDR3 covers 16 residues. With V trimmed by 1 base and J by 6 bases, 11 bases remained unmatched. Germline CDR1 and CDR2: LNHDA and SQIVND (reference sequence). The CDR3 sequence is CASSIADAREGFEQYF. The CDR3 coding sequence is TGTGCCAGTAGTATAGCCGACGCCCGGGAGGGCTTCGAGCAGTACTTC.

The chain has TRBV11-3 and TRBJ2-7; D is unresolved. V lost 2 bases and J 6 bases, leaving 8 bases between the germline ends. CDR1 SGHNT and CDR2 YENEEA come from the germline V gene. The length of the CDR3 is 12 residues. For the CDR3, the DNA is TGTGCCAGCAGCTTATTCGGTGGCGAGCAGTACTTC. As protein: CASSLFGGEQYF. The variable domain in full, completed from reference TRBV11-3 and TRBJ2-7, reads EAGVVQSPRYKIIEKKQPVAFWCNPISGHNTLYWYLQNLGQGPELLIRYENEEAVDDSQLPKDRFSAERLKGVDSTLKIQPAELGDSAVYLCASSLFGGEQYFGPGTRLTVT.

A single count supports this clone. The chain is built from TRBV7-9 and TRBJ2-1, with 8 bases identical to TRBD2. V shed 5 bases and J 5 bases; nucleotides not matched to a gene: 14. This CDR3 comprises 17 residues. Germline V gene data show CDR1 as SEHNR and CDR2 as FQNEAQ (reference sequence). CDR3 DNA: TGTGCCAGCAGCATACTAGCGGCCCTTGAGGCTCACAATGAGCAGTTCTTC. It specifies CASSILAALEAHNEQFF.

The rearrangement uses TRBV4-1 and TRBJ2-5; 10 nucleotides match TRBD1. Germline-derived CDR1 and CDR2 are MGHRA and YSYEKL. The CDR3 covers 15 residues. After removal of 4 bases from V and 3 bases from J, the junction contained 5 bases not matched to a gene. The CDR3 loop reads CASSLRQGAEETQYF. The CDR3, as DNA: TGCGCCAGCAGCCTTCGACAGGGGGCCGAAGAGACCCAGTACTTC.

This chain joins TRBV6-5 and TRBJ2-7, with 9 bases that match TRBD1. This CDR3 spans 14 amino acids. Per the germline V gene, CDR1 is MNHEY and CDR2 is SVGAGI. Trimming removed 5 bases from V and 5 bases from J; junction bases left unmatched: 7. The CDR3 spells CASSLKDRGHEQYF. The CDR3 DNA sequence: TGTGCCAGCAGTCTCAAGGACAGGGGCCACGAGCAGTACTTC.

The CDR3 is CASNSVSGGPGETQYF. The CDR3, as DNA: TGTGCCAGCAACTCGGTATCGGGGGGGCCTGGAGAGACCCAGTACTTC. The chain links TRBV11-2 to TRBJ2-5; 8 nucleotides agree with TRBD2. Germline V gene data show CDR1 as SGHAT and CDR2 as FQNNGV. J lost 4 bases, V lost 7 bases, and 14 bases had no gene match. The CDR3 totals 16 residues.

In this sample, this clone turned up a few times. The gene calls are TRBV4-1 and TRBJ2-1; 9 bases are shared with TRBD2. V lost 4 bases and J lost 5; bases outside the gene matches: 9. CDR3 length: 16 amino acids. From germline, CDR1 is MGHRA and CDR2 YSYEKL. The CDR3 DNA follows: TGCGCCAGCAGCCTAGGACTAGCGAGGGGCCACAATGAGCAGTTCTTC. Translating it yields CASSLGLARGHNEQFF.

The chain employs TRBV9 and TRBJ1-2, with TRBD1 as a possible D gene (6 bases). The germline V gene has CDR1 SGDLS and CDR2 YYNGEE. The CDR3 consists of 14 residues. V was pared by 3 bases and J by 4 bases, with 13 bases between. DNA for the CDR3: TGTGCCAGCAGCGCCACCACAGGGCCCTATGGCTACACCTTC. This encodes CASSATTGPYGYTF. The full variable domain, completed using reference TRBV9 and TRBJ1-2, is DSGVTQTPKHLITATGQRVTLRCSPRSGDLSVYWYQQSLDQGLQFLIQYYNGEERAKGNILERFSAQQFPDLHSELNLSSLELGDSALYFCASSATTGPYGYTFGSGTRLTVV.

This chain connects TRBV5-4 to TRBJ2-7; possibly TRBD1 or TRBD2 for D (5 bases each). The V and J ends lost 0 bases and 0 bases respectively, with 10 bases between them. The CDR3 is made up of 15 amino acids. Germline V gene sequence: CDR1 SGHNT, CDR2 YYREEE (reference sequence). In DNA, the CDR3 is TGTGCCAGCAGCTTGGGGGGGAGCGGCTCCTACGAGCAGTACTTC. It is translated as CASSLGGSGSYEQYF.

The chain couples TRBV5-5 to TRBJ2-6; no clear D. V was pared by 7 bases and J by 5 bases, with 16 bases between. Germline lookup yields CDR1 SGHKS and CDR2 YYEKEE (reference sequence). The CDR3 contains 15 residues. The CDR3 loop is CASLATQSRANVLTF. The CDR3 DNA reads as TGTGCCAGCCTTGCGACACAAAGTCGGGCCAACGTCCTGACTTTC.

The CDR3 spells CASSYQGMNTEAFF. The CDR3 bases are TGTGCCAGCAGTTATCAAGGGATGAACACTGAAGCTTTCTTT. V gene TRBV6-5 combines with J gene TRBJ1-1, with no clear D. The V and J ends lost 3 bases and 0 bases respectively, with 8 bases between them. This CDR3 region has 14 residues. Germline CDR1 reads MNHEY; CDR2 reads SVGAGI.

This clone was detected once. The chain combines TRBV19 with TRBJ2-2; the match to TRBD2 covers 8 bases. J gave up 0 bases and V 7 bases, and 7 bases lay outside the gene matches. The CDR3 runs to 16 residues. Germline assignment: CDR1 LNHDA and CDR2 SQIVND (reference sequence). CDR3 loop: CASISLAGTNTGELFF. CDR3 nucleotides: TGTGCCAGTATAAGCTTAGCGGGAACGAACACCGGGGAGCTGTTTTTT.

This chain uses TRBV9 with TRBJ2-2; 10 positions match TRBD1. The trim removed 1 base at V and 7 bases at J, leaving 10 bases unmatched. This CDR3 region has 17 residues. The V gene's germline CDR1 is SGDLS and CDR2 YYNGEE. CDR3: CASSVNRGDRGFGELFF. Here the CDR3 DNA reads TGTGCCAGCAGCGTAAACCGCGGGGACAGGGGATTCGGGGAGCTGTTTTTT. The entire variable domain, with the rest obtained from reference TRBV9 and TRBJ2-2, is as follows: DSGVTQTPKHLITATGQRVTLRCSPRSGDLSVYWYQQSLDQGLQFLIQYYNGEERAKGNILERFSAQQFPDLHSELNLSSLELGDSALYFCASSVNRGDRGFGELFFGEGSRLTVL.

This clone was observed a handful of times. V usage is TRBV7-5 and J usage is TRBJ1-1. TRBV7-5 is an annotated pseudogene. This CDR3 is 16 amino acids long. Here the CDR3 reads CVRSSDPGGPDTEAFF. The CDR3 DNA follows: TGTGTCAGAAGCTCCGATCCGGGAGGCCCGGACACTGAAGCTTTCTTT.

Note on this clone: The same CDR3 can be traced to other DNA sequences in this sample. The CDR3 sequence is CASSPSYEQYF. CDR3 in DNA: TGTGCCAGCAGCCCCTCCTACGAGCAGTACTTC. The genes are TRBV7-2 and TRBJ2-7; D not certain. Trimming stripped 5 bases from V and 0 bases from J, with 2 bases between. Germline CDR1 is SGHTA and CDR2 is FQGNSA. This CDR3 contains 11 residues. Full variable domain (rest looked up from reference TRBV7-2 and TRBJ2-7): GAGVSQSPSNKVTEKGKDVELRCDPISGHTALYWYRQSLGQGLEFLIYFQGNSAPDKSGLPSDRFSAERTGGSVSTLTIQRTQQEDSAVYLCASSPSYEQYFGPGTRLTVT.

This clone occurred once. The chain carries TRBV11-2 and TRBJ2-7, with TRBD1 matching over 11 bases. CDR1 is SGHAT, CDR2 FQNNGV, per germline. CDR3 size: 16 residues. The trim removed 3 bases at V and 4 bases at J, leaving 8 bases unmatched. In nucleotides, the CDR3 is TGTGCCAGCAGCTTGGCCGGGACAGGGGGTTTGTACGAGCAGTACTTC. Protein: CASSLAGTGGLYEQYF. The variable domain in full, with the rest retrieved from reference TRBV11-2 and TRBJ2-7, is EAGVAQSPRYKIIEKRQSVAFWCNPISGHATLYWYQQILGQGPKLLIQFQNNGVVDDSQLPKDRFSAERLKGVDSTLKIQPAKLEDSAVYLCASSLAGTGGLYEQYFGPGTRLTVT.

The J gene is TRBJ2-7, the V gene TRBV13; D call uncertain. V dropped 4 bases and J dropped 2 bases, with 12 bases sitting between them. The CDR3 sequence is 14 residues long. CDR1 and CDR2 (germline): PRHDT, FYEKMQ (reference sequence). The CDR3 DNA reads TGTGCCAGCAGCTCGACCGAGCGTCCCTACGAGCAGTACTTC. It yields the protein CASSSTERPYEQYF. The full variable domain, completed using reference TRBV13 and TRBJ2-7, is AAGVIQSPRHLIKEKRETATLKCYPIPRHDTVYWYQQGPGQDPQFLISFYEKMQSDKGSIPDRFSAQQFSDYHSELNMSSLELGDSALYFCASSSTERPYEQYFGPGTRLTVT.

The J gene is TRBJ2-3, the V gene TRBV7-6; no clear D. Germline V gives CDR1 SGHVS, CDR2 FNYEAQ. The CDR3 contains 15 residues. V lost 2 bases, J lost 0 bases, and 9 bases lay in between. CDR3 DNA sequence: TGTGCCAGCAGCTTACAGTCACTAAGCACAGATACGCAGTATTTT. It specifies CASSLQSLSTDTQYF.

The chain couples TRBV4-3 to TRBJ2-7, with 8 bases that match TRBD1. Per the germline V gene, CDR1 is LGHNA and CDR2 is YSLEER. This CDR3 is built from 15 residues. J was trimmed by 5 bases and V by 1 base; bases with no gene match: 7. CDR3 in amino acids: CASSQGQGAFHEQYF. The CDR3 nucleotides are TGCGCCAGCAGCCAAGGGCAGGGGGCGTTCCACGAGCAGTACTTC.

This clone is a singleton in its sample. The gene calls are TRBV9 and TRBJ1-4; D is possibly TRBD1 (6 bases). Trimming took 0 bases from V and 6 from J, leaving 12 bases between them. Germline assignment: CDR1 SGDLS and CDR2 YYNGEE. The CDR3 runs 15 residues. CDR3 sequence: CASSVGWGGDEKLFF. The CDR3 DNA follows: TGTGCCAGCAGCGTAGGGTGGGGGGGCGATGAAAAACTGTTTTTT.

This chain joins TRBV30 and TRBJ2-7; no firm D call. Per germline, CDR1 GTSNPN and CDR2 SVGIG (reference sequence). This CDR3 region has 14 residues. V was shortened by 3 bases and J by 5 bases, with 17 bases between the two germline ends. The CDR3 DNA reads as TGTGCCTGGAGGGCCGGCAGGTTAAACGACGAGCAGTACTTC. Protein sequence: CAWRAGRLNDEQYF. The entire variable domain, with the rest obtained from reference TRBV30 and TRBJ2-7, is as follows: SQTIHQWPATLVQPVGSPLSLECTVEGTSNPNLYWYRQAAGRGLQLLFYSVGIGQISSEVPQNLSASRPQDRQFILSSKKLLLSDSGFYLCAWRAGRLNDEQYFGPGTRLTVT.

A single count supports this clone. This chain links TRBV7-2 with TRBJ1-2, with D possibly being TRBD1 (6 bases). The V gene lost 5 bases and the J gene lost 6 bases, with 25 bases spanning the gap. This CDR3 contains 17 residues. Germline CDR1 is SGHTA and CDR2 is FQGNSA. CDR3 DNA: TGTGCCAGCAGCGCCTATACCCGGACAGCATTAGAGGATGGCTACACCTTC. This encodes CASSAYTRTALEDGYTF.

J is TRBJ2-1 and V is TRBV5-1; 9 bases fit TRBD1. V trimming: 3 bases; J trimming: 9 bases; junction bases outside the gene matches: 7. From germline, CDR1 is SGHRS and CDR2 YFSETQ. The CDR3 has 14 residues. The CDR3 nucleotides are TGCGCCAGCAGCTCCGGGACAGGGCATATTGAGCAGTTCTTC. This codes for CASSSGTGHIEQFF.